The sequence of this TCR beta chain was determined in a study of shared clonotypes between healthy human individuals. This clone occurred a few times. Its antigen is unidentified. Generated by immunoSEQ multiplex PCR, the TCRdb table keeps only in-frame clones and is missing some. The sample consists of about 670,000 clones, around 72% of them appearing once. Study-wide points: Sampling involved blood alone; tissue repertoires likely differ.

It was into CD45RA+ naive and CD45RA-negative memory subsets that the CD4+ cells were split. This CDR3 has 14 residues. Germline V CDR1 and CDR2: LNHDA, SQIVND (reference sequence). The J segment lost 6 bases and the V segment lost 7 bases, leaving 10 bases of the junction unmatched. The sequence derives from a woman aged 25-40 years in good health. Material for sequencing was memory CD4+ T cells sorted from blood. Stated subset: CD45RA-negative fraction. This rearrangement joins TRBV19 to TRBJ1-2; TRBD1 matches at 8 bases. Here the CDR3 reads CASTPTGDPHGYTF. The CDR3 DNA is TGTGCCAGTACCCCGACAGGGGACCCGCATGGCTACACCTTC.